This TCR beta chain was identified in a study of CD8+ T cells in alopecia areata. Regarding this clone: Antigen specificity is unknown.

Study conclusions and caveats: Scalp sequencing captures resident alphabeta T cells of normal skin too.

Trimming at V came to 0 bases and at J to 7 bases, leaving 9 bases not matched to a gene. The CDR3 contains 15 residues. Germline CDR1 and CDR2: SGHRS and YFSETQ. RNA, once extracted, was reverse transcribed into cDNA for use as the sequencing template. Libraries were prepared by immunoSEQ multiplex PCR; TCRdb keeps only in-frame clonotypes and omits some of them. The sample comprises some 180,000 clones, 56% of which are singletons, and over 4% rests with the top ten. J is TRBJ2-7 and V is TRBV5-1, with 8 bases lining up with TRBD1. This clonotype was obtained from a human donor in good health. Sequencing was done on a sample of CD8+ T cells sorted from blood. CDR3 residues: CASSLVADRVGEQYF. CDR3 nucleotides: TGCGCCAGCAGCTTGGTTGCGGACAGGGTGGGAGAGCAGTACTTC.